These 2 T cell receptor beta chains were sequenced from one sample in a study of patients and donors after allogeneic stem cell transplantation. TCRdb recomputed calls from the RT-PCR reads with MiXCR, one row per CDR3 protein. The table lists under 200,000 distinct CDR3 sequences, roughly 30% of them singletons. Sequences were obtained from blood, either unsorted or a sorted T cell fraction (not recorded which). Source of these receptors: a human donor who was either an allogeneic HSCT recipient or a stem cell or donor lymphocyte infusion donor (not recorded which). It is not recorded whose cells these are; they may come from a transplant donor.

A few counts support this clonotype. The chain has TRBV18 and TRBJ1-2; D is unresolved. Deletions cut 0 bases from V and 4 bases from J, with 15 bases between. Germline CDR1 and CDR2: KGHSH and LQKENI. This CDR3 comprises 16 residues. Written as DNA, the CDR3 is TGTGCCAGCTCACCACCGGGCGGGCCACCAGCCTATGGCTACACCTTC. Its translation is CASSPPGGPPAYGYTF.

The gene calls are TRBV5-1 and TRBJ1-2, with D tentatively TRBD1 (5 bases). CDR1 is SGHRS and CDR2 is YFSETQ in the germline V gene. Between the trimmed V and J ends, which lost 7 bases and 8 bases, there was a span of 15 bases. The CDR3 spans 12 residues. CDR3 protein: CASASQEGGYTF. As DNA, the CDR3 is TGCGCCAGCGCCTCACAGGAAGGGGGCTACACCTTC.